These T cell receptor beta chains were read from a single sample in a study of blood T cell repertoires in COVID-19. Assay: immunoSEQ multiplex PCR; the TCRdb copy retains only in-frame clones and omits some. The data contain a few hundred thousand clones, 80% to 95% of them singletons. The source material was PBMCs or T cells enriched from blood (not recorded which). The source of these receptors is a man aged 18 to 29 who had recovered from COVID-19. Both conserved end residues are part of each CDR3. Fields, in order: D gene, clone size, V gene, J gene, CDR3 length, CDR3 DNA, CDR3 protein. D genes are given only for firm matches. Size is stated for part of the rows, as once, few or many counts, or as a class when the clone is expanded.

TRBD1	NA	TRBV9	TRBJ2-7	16	TGTGCCAGCAGCGTTGATTACGGGACAGCGACCTACGAGCAGTACTTC	CASSVDYGTATYEQYF
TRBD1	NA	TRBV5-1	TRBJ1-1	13	TGCGCCAGCAGCCCGGACAGGGACACTGAAGCTTTCTTT	CASSPDRDTEAFF
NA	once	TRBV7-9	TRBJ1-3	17	TGTGCCAGCAGCCGATCTAGACAGTCACCCTCTGGAAACACCATATATTTT	CASSRSRQSPSGNTIYF
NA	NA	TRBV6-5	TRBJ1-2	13	TGTGCCAGCAGTTATATGCGTAACTATGGCTACACCTTC	CASSYMRNYGYTF
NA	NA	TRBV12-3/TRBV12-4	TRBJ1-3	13	TGTGCCAGCAGCCGAGCCTCTGGAAACACCATATATTTT	CASSRASGNTIYF
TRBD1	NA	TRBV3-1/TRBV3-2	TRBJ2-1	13	TGTGCCAGCGGGGACAGGGGAGGCAATGAGCAGTTCTTC	CASGDRGGNEQFF
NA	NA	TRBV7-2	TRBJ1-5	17	TGTGCCAGCAGCTTAGACTTGACAGCCCCAAGCAATCAGCCCCAGCATTTT	CASSLDLTAPSNQPQHF
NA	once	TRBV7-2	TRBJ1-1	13	TGTGCCAGCAGTAAAAGGGAGACTCAGAAAGCTTTCTTT	CASSKRETQKAFF
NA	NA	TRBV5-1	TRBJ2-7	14	TGCGCCAGCAGCTTGGTAGGGGGACACTACGAGCAGTACTTC	CASSLVGGHYEQYF
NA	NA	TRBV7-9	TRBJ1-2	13	TGTGCCAGCAGCTTAGCGGGAGATCGGGGCTACACCTTC	CASSLAGDRGYTF
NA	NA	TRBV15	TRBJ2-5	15	TGTGCCACCAGCGAAACAGGGGGGGACCTGGGGACCCAGTACTTC	CATSETGGDLGTQYF
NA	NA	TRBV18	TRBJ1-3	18	TGTGCCAGCTCCCCCCAACCCTTAACAGCACACTCTGGAAACACCATATATTTT	CASSPQPLTAHSGNTIYF
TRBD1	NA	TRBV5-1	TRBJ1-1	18	TGCGCCAGCAGCTTGGGGCGGACAGGGGGCGGGCGAACGGGTGAAGCTTTCTTT	CASSLGRTGGGRTGEAFF
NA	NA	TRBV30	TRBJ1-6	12	TGTGCCTGGAGACGGGATAATTCACCCCTCCACTTT	CAWRRDNSPLHF
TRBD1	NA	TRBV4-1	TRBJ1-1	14	TGCGCCAGCAGCCATCTCACAGGGGGGACTGAAGCTTTCTTT	CASSHLTGGTEAFF
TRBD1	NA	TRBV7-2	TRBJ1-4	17	TGTGCCAGCAGCCCCAGCGCGGACAGGGGTAGAGGTGAAAAACTGTTTTTT	CASSPSADRGRGEKLFF
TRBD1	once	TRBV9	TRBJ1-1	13	TGTGCCAGCAGCGCAGGGGGCGGCACTGAAGCTTTCTTT	CASSAGGGTEAFF
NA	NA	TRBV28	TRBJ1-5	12	TGTGCCAGCAGGACAGGCTTGCGGCCCCAGCATTTT	CASRTGLRPQHF
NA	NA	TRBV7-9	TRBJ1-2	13	TGTGCCAGCAGCTTAGGACAAAACTATGGCTACACCTTC	CASSLGQNYGYTF
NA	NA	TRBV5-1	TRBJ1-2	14	TGCGCCAGCAGTAATCTACAGTCTAACTATGGCTACACCTTC	CASSNLQSNYGYTF
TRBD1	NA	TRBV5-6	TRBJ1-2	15	TGTGCCAGCAGCTCCCCAGAGGGACAGCTCTATGGCTACACCTTC	CASSSPEGQLYGYTF
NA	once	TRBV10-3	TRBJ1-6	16	TGTGCCATCAGTGAGTCGATTTCAGGGAGGAATTCACCCCTCCACTTT	CAISESISGRNSPLHF
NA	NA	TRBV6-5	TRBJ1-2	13	TGTGCCGCCCCCCGCAGGGCGAGCTATGGCTACACCTTC	CAAPRRASYGYTF
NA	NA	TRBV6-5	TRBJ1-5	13	TGTGCCAGCAGTTACTCTAACAATCAGCCCCAGCATTTT	CASSYSNNQPQHF
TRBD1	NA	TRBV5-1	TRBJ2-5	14	TGCGCCAGCAGCTCCAGGGGGCGGGAAGAGACCCAGTACTTC	CASSSRGREETQYF
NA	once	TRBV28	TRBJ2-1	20	TGTGCCAGCAGTCCCCCTTTAGGGAGCGGAGGGTACTATTTCTACAATGAGCAGTTCTTC	CASSPPLGSGGYYFYNEQFF
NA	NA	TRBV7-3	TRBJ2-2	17	TGTGCCAGCAGCTTAGGTTCCTTGCAGGGCTCCACCGGGGAGCTGTTTTTT	CASSLGSLQGSTGELFF
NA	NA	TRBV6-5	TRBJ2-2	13	TGTGCCAGCAGACAAGCAGGGGCCGGGGAGCTGTTTTTT	CASRQAGAGELFF
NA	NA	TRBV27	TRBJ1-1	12	TGTGCCAGCAGTTTGCCCGGGACTCAGGCTTTCTTT	CASSLPGTQAFF
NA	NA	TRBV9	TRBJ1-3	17	TGTGCCAGCAGCGTAGGAGGGGGGGCCAGCTCTGGAAACACCATATATTTT	CASSVGGGASSGNTIYF
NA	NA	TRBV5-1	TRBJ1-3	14	TGCGCCAGCAGCCTGGGGAGGGCTGGAAACACCATATATTTT	CASSLGRAGNTIYF
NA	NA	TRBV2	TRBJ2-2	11	TGTGCCAGCAGGGAGCCCGGGGAGCTGTTTTTT	CASREPGELFF
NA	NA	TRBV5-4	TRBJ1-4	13	TGTGCCAGCACCGTCCGAGGCGGTGAAAAACTGTTTTTT	CASTVRGGEKLFF
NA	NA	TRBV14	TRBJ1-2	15	TGTGCCAGCAGCCAAGATTGGGCAGGGTTAAGCGGCTACACCTTC	CASSQDWAGLSGYTF
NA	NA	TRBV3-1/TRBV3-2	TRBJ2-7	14	TGTGCCAGCAGCCAAGTAGGCCAGGGGGGTGAGCAGTACTTC	CASSQVGQGGEQYF